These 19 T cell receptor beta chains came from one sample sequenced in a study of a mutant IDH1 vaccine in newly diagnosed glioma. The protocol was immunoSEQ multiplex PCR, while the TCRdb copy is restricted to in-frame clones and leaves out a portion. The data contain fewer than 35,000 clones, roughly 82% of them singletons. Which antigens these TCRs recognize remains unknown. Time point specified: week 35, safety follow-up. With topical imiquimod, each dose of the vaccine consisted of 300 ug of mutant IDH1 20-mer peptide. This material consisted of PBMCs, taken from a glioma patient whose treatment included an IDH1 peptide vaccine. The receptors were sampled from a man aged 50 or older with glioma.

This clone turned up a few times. The CDR3 loop is CASSQDPLAGLFGGGYTF. The DNA of the CDR3 is TGCGCCAGCAGCCAAGATCCCTTGGCAGGGTTATTCGGAGGTGGCTACACCTTC. The chain combines TRBV4-3 with TRBJ1-2; D is perhaps TRBD1 (5 bases). The CDR3 is 18 amino acids. V gave up 0 bases and J gave up 7 bases, with 24 bases separating them. CDR1 LGHNA and CDR2 YSLEER come from the germline V gene.

The CDR3: CASSTRLAGGNEQFF. As DNA, the CDR3 is TGCGCCAGCAGCACCAGACTAGCGGGGGGCAATGAGCAGTTCTTC. The chain has TRBV5-1 and TRBJ2-1, with TRBD2 matching 13 bases. The J segment lost 6 bases and the V segment lost 4 bases, leaving 4 bases of the junction unmatched. The CDR3 consists of 15 residues. Germline CDR1 SGHRS, CDR2 YFSETQ.

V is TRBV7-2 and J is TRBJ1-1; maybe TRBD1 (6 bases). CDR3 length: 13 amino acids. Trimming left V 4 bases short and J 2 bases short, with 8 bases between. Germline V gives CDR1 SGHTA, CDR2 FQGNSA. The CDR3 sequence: CASSSDRNTEAFF. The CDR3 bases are TGTGCCAGCAGCTCGGACAGAAACACTGAAGCTTTCTTT.

The CDR3 DNA sequence: TGTGCCAGCAGCGTAGGAGGAGCGGGAAGTATTGAGCAGTTCTTC. As protein: CASSVGGAGSIEQFF. This sequence joins TRBV9 and TRBJ2-1; 7 bases are shared with TRBD2. There are 15 residues in the CDR3. J lost 9 bases, V lost 0 bases, and 9 bases had no gene match. Germline CDR1 SGDLS, CDR2 YYNGEE.

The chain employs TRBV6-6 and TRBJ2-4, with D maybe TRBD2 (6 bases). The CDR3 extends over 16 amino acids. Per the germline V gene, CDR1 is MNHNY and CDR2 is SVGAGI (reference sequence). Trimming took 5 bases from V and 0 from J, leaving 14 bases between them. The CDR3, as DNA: TGTGCCAGCAGTCGCGGGACGGATATAGCCAAAAACATTCAGTACTTC. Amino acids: CASSRGTDIAKNIQYF.

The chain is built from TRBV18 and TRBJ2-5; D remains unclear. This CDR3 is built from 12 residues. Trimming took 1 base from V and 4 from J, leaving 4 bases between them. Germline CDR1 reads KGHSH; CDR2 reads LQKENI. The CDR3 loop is CASSPQGETQYF. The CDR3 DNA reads TGTGCCAGCTCACCACAGGGAGAGACCCAGTACTTC.

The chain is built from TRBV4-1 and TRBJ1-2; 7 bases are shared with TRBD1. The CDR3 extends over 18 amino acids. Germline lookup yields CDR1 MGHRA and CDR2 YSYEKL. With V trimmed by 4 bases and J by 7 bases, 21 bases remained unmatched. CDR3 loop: CASSPLGQEMVFTGGYTF. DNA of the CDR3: TGCGCCAGCAGCCCCTTAGGACAGGAAATGGTCTTCACGGGTGGCTACACCTTC.

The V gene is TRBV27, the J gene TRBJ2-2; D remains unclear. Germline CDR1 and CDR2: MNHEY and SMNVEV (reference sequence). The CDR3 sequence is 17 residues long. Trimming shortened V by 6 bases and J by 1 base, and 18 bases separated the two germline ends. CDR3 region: CASSPDGVLLNTGELFF. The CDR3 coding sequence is TGTGCCAGCAGCCCCGACGGCGTGCTATTGAACACCGGGGAGCTGTTTTTT.

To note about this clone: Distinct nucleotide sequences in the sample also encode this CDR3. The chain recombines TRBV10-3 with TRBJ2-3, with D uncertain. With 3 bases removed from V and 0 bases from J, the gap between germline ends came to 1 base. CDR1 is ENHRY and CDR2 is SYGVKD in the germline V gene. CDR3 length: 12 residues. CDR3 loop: CAISDSTDTQYF. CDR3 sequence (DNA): TGTGCCATCAGTGACAGCACAGATACGCAGTATTTT.

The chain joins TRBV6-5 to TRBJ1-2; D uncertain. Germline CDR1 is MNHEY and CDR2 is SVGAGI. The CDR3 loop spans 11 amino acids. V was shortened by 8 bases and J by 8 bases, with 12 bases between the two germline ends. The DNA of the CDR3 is TGTGCCAGCGGGGAGGGTAGCGGCTACACCTTC. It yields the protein CASGEGSGYTF.

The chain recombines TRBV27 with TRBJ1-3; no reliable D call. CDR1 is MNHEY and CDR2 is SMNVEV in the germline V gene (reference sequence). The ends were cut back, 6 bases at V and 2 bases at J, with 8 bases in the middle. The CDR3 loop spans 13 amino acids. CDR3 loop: CASSEEAGNTIYF. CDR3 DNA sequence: TGTGCCAGCAGCGAAGAGGCTGGAAACACCATATATTTT.

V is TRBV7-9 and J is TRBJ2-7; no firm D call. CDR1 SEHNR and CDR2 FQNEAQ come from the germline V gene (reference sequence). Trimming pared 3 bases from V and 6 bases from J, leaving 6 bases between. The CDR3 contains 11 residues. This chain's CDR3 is CASSFPGEQYF. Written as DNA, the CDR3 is TGTGCCAGCAGCTTCCCGGGCGAGCAGTACTTC.

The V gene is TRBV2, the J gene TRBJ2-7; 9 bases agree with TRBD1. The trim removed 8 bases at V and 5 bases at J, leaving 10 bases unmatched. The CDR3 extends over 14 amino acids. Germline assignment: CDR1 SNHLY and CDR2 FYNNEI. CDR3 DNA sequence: TGTGCCAGCCTTGCCGGGACAGGGTCCCACGAGCAGTACTTC. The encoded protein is CASLAGTGSHEQYF.

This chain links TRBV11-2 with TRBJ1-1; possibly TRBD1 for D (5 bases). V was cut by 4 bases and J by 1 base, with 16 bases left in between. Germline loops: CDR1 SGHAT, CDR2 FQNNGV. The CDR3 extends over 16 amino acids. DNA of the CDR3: TGTGCCAGCAGCTCGGACACCGCGAGCTCGAACACTGAAGCTTTCTTT. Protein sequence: CASSSDTASSNTEAFF. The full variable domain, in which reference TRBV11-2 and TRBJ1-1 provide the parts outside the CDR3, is EAGVAQSPRYKIIEKRQSVAFWCNPISGHATLYWYQQILGQGPKLLIQFQNNGVVDDSQLPKDRFSAERLKGVDSTLKIQPAKLEDSAVYLCASSSDTASSNTEAFFGQGTRLTVV.

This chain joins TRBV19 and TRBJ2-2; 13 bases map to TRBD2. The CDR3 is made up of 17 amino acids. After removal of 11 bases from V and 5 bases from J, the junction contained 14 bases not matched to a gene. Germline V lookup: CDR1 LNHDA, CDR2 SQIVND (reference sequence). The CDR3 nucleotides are TGTGCCGGGGGGACTAGCGGGGTAACCCAAGGGACCGGGGAGCTGTTTTTT. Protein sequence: CAGGTSGVTQGTGELFF.

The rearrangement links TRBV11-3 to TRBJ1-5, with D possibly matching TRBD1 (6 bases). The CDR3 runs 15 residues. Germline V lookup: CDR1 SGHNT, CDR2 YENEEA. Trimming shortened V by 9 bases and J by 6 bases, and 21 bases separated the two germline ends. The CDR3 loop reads CARGPRGLCCQPQHF. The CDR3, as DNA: TGTGCCAGGGGACCCAGGGGACTCTGTTGTCAGCCCCAGCATTTT.

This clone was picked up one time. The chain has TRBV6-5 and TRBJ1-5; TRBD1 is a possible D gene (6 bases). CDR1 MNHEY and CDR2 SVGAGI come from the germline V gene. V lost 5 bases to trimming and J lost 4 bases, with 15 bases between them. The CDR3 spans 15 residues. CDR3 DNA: TGTGCCAGCAGTAATCGAGGGGGTTCTAATCAGCCCCAGCATTTT. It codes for CASSNRGGSNQPQHF.

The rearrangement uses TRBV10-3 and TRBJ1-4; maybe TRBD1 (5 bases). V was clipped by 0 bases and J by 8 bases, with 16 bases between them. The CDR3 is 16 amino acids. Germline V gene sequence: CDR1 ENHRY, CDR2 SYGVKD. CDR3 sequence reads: CAISESKAAGPEKLFF. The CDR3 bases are TGTGCCATCAGTGAGTCTAAAGCGGCAGGGCCCGAAAAACTGTTTTTT.

The chain's CDR3 is CASRRERGQPQHF. The CDR3 DNA reads as TGTGCCAGTAGAAGGGAAAGGGGTCAGCCCCAGCATTTT. The V call is TRBV19, the J call TRBJ1-5; TRBD1 might be the D (5 bases). Germline assignment: CDR1 LNHDA and CDR2 SQIVND (reference sequence). The CDR3 has 13 amino acids. V was cut by 6 bases and J by 6 bases, with 12 bases left in between.